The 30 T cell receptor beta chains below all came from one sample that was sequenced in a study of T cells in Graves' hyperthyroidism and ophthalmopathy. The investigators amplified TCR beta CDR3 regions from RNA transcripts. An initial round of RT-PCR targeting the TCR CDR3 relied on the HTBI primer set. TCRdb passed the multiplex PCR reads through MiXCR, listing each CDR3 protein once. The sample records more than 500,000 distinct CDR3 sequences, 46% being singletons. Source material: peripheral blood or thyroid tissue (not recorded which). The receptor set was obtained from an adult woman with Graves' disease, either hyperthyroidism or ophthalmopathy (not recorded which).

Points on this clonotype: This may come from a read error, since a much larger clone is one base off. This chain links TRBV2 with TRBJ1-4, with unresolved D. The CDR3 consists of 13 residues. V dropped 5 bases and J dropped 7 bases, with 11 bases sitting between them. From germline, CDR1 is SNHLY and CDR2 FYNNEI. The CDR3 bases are TGTGCCAGCAGTTCCCAGTTCGGTGAAAAACTGTTTTTT. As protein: CASSSQFGEKLFF.

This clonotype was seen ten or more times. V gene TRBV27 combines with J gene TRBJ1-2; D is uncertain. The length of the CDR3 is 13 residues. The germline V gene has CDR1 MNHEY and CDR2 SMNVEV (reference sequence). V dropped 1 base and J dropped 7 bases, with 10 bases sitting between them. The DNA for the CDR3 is TGTGCCAGCAGTTTATTAGGTTCAACTGGCTACACCTTC. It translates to CASSLLGSTGYTF.

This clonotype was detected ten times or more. The CDR3 spells CASSYGQQNTEAFF. The CDR3 nucleotides are TGTGCCAGCAGTTACGGGCAGCAGAACACTGAAGCTTTCTTT. The chain uses TRBV6-5 and TRBJ1-1; unclear D gene. Germline values: CDR1 MNHEY, CDR2 SVGAGI. V lost 2 bases and J lost 1, with 8 bases in between. The CDR3 covers 14 residues.

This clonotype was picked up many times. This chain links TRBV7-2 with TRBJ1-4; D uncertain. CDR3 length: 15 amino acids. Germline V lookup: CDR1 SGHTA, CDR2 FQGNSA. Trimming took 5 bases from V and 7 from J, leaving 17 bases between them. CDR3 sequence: CASSPQEAVGEKLFF. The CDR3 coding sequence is TGTGCCAGCAGCCCCCAAGAGGCCGTGGGTGAAAAACTGTTTTTT.

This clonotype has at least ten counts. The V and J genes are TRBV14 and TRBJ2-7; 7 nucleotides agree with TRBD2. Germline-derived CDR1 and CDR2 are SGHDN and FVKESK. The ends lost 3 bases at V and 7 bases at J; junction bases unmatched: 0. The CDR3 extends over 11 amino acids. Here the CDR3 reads CASSQGGEQYF. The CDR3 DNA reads TGTGCCAGCAGCCAGGGAGGGGAGCAGTACTTC.

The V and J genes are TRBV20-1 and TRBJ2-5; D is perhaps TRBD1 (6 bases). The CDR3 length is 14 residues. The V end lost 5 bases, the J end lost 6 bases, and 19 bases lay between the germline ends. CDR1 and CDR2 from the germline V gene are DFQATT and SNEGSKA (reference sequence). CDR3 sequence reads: CSALTSQGRKTQYF. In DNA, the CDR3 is TGCAGTGCTCTGACCTCCCAGGGGCGTAAGACCCAGTACTTC.

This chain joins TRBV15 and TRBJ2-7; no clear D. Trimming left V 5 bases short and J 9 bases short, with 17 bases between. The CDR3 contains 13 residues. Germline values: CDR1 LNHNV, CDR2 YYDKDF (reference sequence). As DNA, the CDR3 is TGTGCCACCAGCCTAACAGAGTTACGTGGGCAGTACTTC. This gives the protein CATSLTELRGQYF.

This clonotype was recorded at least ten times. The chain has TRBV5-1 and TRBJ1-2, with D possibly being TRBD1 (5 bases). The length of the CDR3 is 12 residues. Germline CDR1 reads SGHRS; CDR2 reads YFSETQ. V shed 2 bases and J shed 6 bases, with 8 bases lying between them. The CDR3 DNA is TGCGCCAGCAGCTTAGGAGGGGATGGCTACACCTTC. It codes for CASSLGGDGYTF.

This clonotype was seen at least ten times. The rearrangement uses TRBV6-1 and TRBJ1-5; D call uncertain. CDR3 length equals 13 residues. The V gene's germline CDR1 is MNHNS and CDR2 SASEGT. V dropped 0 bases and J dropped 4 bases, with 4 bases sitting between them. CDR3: CASSEAGNQPQHF. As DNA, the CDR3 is TGTGCCAGCAGTGAAGCAGGGAATCAGCCCCAGCATTTT.

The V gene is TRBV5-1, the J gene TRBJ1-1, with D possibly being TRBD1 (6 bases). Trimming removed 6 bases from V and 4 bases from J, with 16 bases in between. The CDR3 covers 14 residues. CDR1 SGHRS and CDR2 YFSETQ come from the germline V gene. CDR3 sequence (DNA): TGCGCCAGCAACCAGATTGGGGGCGGCACTGAAGCTTTCTTT. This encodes CASNQIGGGTEAFF. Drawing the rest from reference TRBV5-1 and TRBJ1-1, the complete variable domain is KAGVTQTPRYLIKTRGQQVTLSCSPISGHRSVSWYQQTPGQGLQFLFEYFSETQRNKGNFPGRFSGRQFSNSRSEMNVSTLELGDSALYLCASNQIGGGTEAFFGQGTRLTVV.

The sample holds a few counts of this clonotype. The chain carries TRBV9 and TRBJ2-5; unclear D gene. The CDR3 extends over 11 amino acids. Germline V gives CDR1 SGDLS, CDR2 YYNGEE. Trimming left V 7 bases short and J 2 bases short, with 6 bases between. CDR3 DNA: TGTGCCAGCCGGTGGCAAGAGACCCAGTACTTC. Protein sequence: CASRWQETQYF.

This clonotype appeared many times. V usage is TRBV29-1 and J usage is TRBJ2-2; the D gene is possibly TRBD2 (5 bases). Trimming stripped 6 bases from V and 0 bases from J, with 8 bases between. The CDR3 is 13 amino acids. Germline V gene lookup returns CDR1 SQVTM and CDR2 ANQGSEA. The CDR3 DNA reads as TGCAGCGTCGTAGCGCCGAACACCGGGGAGCTGTTTTTT. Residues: CSVVAPNTGELFF.

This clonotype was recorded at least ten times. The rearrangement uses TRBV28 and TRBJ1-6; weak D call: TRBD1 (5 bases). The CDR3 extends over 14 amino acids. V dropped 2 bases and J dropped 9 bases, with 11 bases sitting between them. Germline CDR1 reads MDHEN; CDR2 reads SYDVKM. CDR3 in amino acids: CASSLRQSVSPLHF. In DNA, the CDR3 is TGTGCCAGCAGTTTACGACAGAGCGTTTCACCCCTCCACTTT.

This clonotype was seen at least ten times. CDR3 nucleotides: TGTGCCAGCAGCTTATATGGGGACAGGGAGGCTTTCTTT. This translates into CASSLYGDREAFF. The chain joins TRBV7-2 to TRBJ1-1; 9 bases agree with TRBD1. In germline, CDR1 is SGHTA, CDR2 FQGNSA. The J segment lost 11 bases and the V segment lost 2 bases, leaving 6 bases of the junction unmatched. The CDR3 contains 13 residues.

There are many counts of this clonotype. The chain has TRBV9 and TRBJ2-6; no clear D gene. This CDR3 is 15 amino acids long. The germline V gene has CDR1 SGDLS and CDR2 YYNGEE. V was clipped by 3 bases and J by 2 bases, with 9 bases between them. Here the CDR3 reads CASSAGGPGANVLTF. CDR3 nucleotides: TGTGCCAGCAGCGCCGGCGGTCCTGGGGCCAACGTCCTGACTTTC.

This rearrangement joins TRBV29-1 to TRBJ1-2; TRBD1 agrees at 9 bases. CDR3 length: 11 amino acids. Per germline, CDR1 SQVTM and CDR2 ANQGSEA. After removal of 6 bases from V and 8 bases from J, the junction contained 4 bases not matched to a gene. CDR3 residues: CSVTGTGGYTF. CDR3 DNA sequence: TGCAGCGTCACCGGGACAGGGGGCTACACCTTC. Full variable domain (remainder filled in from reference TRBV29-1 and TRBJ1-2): SAVISQKPSRDICQRGTSLTIQCQVDSQVTMMFWYRQQPGQSLTLIATANQGSEATYESGFVIDKFPISRPNLTFSTLTVSNMSPEDSSIYLCSVTGTGGYTFGSGTRLTVV.

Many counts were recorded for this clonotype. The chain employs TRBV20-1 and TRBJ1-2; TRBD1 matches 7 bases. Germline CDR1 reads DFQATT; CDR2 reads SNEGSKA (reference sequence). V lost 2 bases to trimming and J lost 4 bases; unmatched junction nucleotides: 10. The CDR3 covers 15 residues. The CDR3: CSARQTGEGGYGYTF. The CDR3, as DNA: TGCAGTGCTAGACAAACAGGGGAAGGGGGCTATGGCTACACCTTC.

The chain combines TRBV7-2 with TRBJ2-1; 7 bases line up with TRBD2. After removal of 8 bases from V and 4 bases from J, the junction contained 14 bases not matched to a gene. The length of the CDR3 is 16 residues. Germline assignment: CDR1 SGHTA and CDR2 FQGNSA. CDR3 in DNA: TGTGCCAGCGGTCACAGTGGGAGGGCGGGGTACAATGAGCAGTTCTTC. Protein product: CASGHSGRAGYNEQFF.

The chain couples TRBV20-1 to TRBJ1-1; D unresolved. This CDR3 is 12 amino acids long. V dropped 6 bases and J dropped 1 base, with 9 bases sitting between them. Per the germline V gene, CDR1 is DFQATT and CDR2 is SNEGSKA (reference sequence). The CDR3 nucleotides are TGCAGTGCCCTTGGTACGAACACTGAAGCTTTCTTT. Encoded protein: CSALGTNTEAFF.

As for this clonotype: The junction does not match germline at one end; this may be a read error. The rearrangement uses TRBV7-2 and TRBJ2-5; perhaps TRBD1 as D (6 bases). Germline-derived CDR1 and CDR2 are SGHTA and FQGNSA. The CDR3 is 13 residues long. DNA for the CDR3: TGCGCCAGCAGGGGTCCAGGTCCTGGGACCCAGTACTTC. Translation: CASRGPGPGTQYF.

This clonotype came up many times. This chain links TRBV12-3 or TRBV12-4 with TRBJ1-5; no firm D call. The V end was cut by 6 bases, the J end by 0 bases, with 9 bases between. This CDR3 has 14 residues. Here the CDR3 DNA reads TGTGCCAGCAGATCTGACACTAGCAATCAGCCCCAGCATTTT. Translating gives CASRSDTSNQPQHF.

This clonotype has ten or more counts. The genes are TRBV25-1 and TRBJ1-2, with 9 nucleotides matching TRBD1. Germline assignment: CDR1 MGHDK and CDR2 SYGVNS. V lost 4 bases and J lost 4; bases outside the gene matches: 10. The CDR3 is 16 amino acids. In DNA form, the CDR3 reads TGTGCCAGCAGTGTTAACTTCGGGACAGGGTTCTATGGCTACACCTTC. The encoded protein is CASSVNFGTGFYGYTF.

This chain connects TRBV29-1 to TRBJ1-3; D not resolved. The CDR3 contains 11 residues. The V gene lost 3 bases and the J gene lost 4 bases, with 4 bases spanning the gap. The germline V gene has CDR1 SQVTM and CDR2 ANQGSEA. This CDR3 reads CSVDQGNTIYF. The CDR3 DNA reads TGCAGCGTTGATCAGGGAAACACCATATATTTT.

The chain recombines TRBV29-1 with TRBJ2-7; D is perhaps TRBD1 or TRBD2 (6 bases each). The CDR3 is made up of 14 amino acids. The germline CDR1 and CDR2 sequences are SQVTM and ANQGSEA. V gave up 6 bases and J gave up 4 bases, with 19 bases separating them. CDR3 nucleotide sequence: TGCAGCGTGCAGGAGGGGGGAACAGTGTACGAGCAGTACTTC. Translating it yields CSVQEGGTVYEQYF.

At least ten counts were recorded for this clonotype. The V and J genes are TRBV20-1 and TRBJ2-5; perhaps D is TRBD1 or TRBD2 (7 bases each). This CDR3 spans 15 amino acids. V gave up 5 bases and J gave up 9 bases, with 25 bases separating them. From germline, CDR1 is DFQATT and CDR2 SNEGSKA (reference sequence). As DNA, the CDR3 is TGCAGTGCTTCGGACAGGAGTTTTCCGGGAGGACCCCAGTACTTC. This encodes CSASDRSFPGGPQYF.

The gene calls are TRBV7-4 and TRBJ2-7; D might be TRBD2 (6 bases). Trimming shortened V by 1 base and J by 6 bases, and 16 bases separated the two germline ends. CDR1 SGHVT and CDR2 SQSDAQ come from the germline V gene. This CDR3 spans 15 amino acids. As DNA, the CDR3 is TGTGCCAGCAGCTTAGTAGCGGAGAAGGGTCGCGAGCAGTACTTC. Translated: CASSLVAEKGREQYF.

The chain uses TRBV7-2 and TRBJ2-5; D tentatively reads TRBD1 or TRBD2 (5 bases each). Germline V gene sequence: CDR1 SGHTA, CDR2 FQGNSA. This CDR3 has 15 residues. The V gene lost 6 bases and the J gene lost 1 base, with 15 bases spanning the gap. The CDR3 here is CASSTGTSSQETQYF. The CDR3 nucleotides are TGTGCCAGCAGTACCGGGACCTCTTCCCAAGAGACCCAGTACTTC. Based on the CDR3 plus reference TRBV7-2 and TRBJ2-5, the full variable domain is GAGVSQSPSNKVTEKGKDVELRCDPISGHTALYWYRQSLGQGLEFLIYFQGNSAPDKSGLPSDRFSAERTGGSVSTLTIQRTQQEDSAVYLCASSTGTSSQETQYFGPGTRLLVL.

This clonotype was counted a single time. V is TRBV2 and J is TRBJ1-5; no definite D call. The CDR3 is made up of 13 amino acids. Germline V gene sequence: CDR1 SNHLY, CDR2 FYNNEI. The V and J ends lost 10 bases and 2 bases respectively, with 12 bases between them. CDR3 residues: CATQGPGNQPQHF. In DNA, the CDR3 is TGTGCCACGCAAGGACCCGGCAATCAGCCCCAGCATTTT. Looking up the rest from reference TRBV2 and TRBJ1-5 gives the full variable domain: EPEVTQTPSHQVTQMGQEVILRCVPISNHLYFYWYRQILGQKVEFLVSFYNNEISEKSEIFDDQFSVERPDGSNFTLKIRSTKLEDSAMYFCATQGPGNQPQHFGDGTRLSIL.

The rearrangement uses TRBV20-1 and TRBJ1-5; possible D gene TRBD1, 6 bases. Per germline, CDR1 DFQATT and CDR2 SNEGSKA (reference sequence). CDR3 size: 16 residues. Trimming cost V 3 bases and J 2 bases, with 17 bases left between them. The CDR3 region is CSARIPGTWGNQPQHF. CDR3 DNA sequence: TGCAGTGCTAGGATACCCGGGACATGGGGCAATCAGCCCCAGCATTTT.

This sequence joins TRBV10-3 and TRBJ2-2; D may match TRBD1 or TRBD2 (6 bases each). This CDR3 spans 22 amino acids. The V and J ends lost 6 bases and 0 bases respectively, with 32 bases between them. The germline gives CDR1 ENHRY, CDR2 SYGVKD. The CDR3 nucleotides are TGTGCCATCAGGCCAGGGGTAGGCCAGCGACTAGGAGAAGGCCCGAACACCGGGGAGCTGTTTTTT. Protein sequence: CAIRPGVGQRLGEGPNTGELFF.